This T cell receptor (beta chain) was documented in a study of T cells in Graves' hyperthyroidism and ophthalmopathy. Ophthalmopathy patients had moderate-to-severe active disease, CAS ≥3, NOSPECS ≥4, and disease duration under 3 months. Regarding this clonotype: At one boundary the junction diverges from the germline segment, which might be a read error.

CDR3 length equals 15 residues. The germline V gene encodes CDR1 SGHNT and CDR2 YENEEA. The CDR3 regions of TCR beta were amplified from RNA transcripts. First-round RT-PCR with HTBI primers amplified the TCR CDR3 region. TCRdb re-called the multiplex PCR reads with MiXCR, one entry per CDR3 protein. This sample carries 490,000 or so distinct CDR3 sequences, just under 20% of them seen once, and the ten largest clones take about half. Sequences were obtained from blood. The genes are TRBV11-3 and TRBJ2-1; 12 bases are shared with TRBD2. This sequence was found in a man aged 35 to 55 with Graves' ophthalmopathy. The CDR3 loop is CASSLAGGPYNGQFF. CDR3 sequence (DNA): TGTGCCAGCAGCCTAGCGGGAGGGCCCTACAATGGGCAGTTCTTC.